The T cell receptor (beta chain) described here comes from a study of control samples from healthy donors and cancer patients. The CDR3 spans 13 residues. Germline values: CDR1 MNHEY, CDR2 SVGAGI. Germline trimming cut 7 bases from V and 5 bases from J; bases unmatched to any gene: 7. The protocol was immunoSEQ multiplex PCR, while the TCRdb copy is restricted to in-frame clones and leaves out a portion. Of roughly 84,000 clones listed, around 89% were seen once; the top ten hold more than 5.5%. The chain carries TRBV6-5 and TRBJ1-2; 7 nucleotides align to TRBD1. The sequenced sample was blood. This sequence originates from a middle-aged man in good health. CDR3 in amino acids: CASMEGASYGYTF. The CDR3 region has the DNA TGTGCCAGCATGGAGGGGGCTTCGTATGGCTACACCTTC.